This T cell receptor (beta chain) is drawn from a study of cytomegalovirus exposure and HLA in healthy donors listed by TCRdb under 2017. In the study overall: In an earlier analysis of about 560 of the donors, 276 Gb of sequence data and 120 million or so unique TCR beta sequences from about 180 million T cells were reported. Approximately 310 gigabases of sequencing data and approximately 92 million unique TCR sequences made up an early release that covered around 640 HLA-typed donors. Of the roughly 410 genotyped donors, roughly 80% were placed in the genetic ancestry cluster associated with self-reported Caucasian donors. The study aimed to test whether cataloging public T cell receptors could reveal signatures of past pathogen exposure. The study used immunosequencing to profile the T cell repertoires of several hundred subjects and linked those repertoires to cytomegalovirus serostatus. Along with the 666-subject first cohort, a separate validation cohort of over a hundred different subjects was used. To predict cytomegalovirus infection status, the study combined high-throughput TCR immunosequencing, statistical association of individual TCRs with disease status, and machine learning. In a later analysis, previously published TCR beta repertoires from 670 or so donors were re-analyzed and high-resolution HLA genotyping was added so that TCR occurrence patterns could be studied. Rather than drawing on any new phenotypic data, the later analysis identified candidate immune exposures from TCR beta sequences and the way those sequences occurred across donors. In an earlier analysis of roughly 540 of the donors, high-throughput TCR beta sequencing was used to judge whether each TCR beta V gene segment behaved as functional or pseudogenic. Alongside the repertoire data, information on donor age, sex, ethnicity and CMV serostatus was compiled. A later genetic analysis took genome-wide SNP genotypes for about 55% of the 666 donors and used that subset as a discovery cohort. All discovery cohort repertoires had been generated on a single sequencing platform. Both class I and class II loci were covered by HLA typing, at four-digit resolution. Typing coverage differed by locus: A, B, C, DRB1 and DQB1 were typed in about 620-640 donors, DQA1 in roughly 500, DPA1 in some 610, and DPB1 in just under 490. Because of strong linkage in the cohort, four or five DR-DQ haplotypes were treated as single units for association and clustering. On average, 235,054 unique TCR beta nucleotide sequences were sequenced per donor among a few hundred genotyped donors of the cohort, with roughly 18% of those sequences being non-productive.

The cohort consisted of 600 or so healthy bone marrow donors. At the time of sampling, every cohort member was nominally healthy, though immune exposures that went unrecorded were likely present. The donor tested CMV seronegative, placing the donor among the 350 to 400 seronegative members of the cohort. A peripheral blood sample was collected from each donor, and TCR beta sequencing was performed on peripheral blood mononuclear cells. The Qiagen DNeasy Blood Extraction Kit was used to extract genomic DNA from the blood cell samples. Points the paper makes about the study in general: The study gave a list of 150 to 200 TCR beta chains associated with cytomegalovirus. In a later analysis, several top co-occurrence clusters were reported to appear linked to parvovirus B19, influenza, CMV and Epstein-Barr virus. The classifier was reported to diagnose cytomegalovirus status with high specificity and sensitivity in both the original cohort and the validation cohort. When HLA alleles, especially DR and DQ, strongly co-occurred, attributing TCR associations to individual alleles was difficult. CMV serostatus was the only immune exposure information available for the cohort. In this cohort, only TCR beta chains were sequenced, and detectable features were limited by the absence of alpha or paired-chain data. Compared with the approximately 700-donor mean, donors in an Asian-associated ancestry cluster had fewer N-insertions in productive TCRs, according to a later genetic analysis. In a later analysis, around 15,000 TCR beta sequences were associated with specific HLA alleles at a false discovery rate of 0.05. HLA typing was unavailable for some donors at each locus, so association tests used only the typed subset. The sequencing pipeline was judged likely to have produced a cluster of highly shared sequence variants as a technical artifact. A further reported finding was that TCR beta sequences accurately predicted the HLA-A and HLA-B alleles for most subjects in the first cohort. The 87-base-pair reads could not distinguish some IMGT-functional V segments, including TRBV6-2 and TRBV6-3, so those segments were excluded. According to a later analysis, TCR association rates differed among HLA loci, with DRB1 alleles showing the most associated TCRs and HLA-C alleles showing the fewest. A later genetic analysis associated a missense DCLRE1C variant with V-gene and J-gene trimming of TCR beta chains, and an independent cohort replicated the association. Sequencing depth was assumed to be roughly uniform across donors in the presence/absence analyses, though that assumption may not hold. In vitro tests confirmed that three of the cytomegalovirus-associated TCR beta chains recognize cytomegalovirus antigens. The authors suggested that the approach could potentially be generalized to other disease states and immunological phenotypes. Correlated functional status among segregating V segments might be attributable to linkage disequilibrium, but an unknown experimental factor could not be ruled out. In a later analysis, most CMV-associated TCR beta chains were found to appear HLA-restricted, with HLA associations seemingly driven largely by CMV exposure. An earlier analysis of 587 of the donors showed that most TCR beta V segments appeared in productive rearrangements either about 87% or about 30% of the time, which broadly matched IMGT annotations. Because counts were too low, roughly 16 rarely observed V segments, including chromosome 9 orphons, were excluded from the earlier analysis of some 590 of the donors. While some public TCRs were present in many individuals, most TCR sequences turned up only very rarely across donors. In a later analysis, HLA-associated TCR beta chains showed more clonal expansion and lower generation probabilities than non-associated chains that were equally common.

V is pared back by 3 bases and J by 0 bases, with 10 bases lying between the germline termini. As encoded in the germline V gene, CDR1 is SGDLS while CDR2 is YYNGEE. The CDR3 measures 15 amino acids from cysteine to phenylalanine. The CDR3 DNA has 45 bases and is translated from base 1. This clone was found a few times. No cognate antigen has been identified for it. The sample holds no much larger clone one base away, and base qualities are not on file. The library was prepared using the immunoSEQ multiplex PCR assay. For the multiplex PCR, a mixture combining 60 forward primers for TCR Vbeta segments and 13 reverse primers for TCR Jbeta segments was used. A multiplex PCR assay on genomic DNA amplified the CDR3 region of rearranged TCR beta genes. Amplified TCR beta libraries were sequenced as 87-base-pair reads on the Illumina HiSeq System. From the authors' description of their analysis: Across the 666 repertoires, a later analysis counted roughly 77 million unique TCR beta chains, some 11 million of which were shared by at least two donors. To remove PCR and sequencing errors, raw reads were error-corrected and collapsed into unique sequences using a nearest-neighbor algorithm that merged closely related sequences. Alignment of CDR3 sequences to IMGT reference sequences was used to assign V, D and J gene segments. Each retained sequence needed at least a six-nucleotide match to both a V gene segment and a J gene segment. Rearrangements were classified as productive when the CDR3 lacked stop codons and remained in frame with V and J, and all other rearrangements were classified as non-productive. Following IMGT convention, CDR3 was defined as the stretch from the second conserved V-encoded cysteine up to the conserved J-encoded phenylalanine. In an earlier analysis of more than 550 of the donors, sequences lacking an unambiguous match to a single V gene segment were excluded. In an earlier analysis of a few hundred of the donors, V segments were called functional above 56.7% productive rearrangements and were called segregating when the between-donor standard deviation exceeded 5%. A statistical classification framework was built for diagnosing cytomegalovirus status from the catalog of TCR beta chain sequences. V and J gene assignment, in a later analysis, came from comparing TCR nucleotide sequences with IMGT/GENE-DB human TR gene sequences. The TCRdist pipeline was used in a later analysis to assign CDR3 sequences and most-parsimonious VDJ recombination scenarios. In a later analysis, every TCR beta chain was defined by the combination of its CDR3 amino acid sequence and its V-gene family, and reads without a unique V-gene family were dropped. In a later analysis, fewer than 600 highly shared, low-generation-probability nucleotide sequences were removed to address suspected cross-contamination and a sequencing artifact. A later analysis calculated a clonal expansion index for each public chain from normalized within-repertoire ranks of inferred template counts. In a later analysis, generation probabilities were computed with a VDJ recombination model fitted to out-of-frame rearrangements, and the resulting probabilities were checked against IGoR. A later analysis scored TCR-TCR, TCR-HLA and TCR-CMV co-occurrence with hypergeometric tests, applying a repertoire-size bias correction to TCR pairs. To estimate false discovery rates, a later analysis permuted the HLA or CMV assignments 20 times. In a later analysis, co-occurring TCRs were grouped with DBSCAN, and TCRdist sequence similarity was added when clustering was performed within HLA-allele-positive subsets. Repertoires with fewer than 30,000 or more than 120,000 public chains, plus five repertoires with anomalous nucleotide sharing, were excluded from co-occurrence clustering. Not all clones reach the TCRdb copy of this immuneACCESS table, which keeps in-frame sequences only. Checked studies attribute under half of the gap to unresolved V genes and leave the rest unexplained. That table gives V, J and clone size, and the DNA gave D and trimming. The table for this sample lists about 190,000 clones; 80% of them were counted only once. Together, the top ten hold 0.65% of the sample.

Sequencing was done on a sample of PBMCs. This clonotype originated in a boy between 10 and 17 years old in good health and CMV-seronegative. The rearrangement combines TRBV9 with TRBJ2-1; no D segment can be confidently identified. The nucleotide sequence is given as TGTGCCAGCAGCGGGTATCCCAGCTCCTACAATGAGCAGTTCTTC. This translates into CASSGYPSSYNEQFF.